Below are 21 T cell receptor beta chains sequenced from a single sample in a study of early T cells in non-severe SARS-CoV-2 infection. TCRdb independently ran MiXCR on the 5' RACE reads; one entry per CDR3 protein. The sample consists of approximately 100,000 distinct CDR3 sequences, approximately 14% of them appearing once. Source material: whole blood. Receptors originate from an adult who was a healthcare worker with PCR-confirmed SARS-CoV-2 infection or an uninfected control (not recorded which).

This clonotype was observed a handful of times. The rearrangement uses TRBV11-2 and TRBJ2-3; weak D call: TRBD2 (6 bases). CDR1 and CDR2 (germline): SGHAT, FQNNGV. The CDR3 has 15 amino acids. Between the trimmed V and J ends, which lost 7 bases and 2 bases, there was a span of 16 bases. Written as DNA, the CDR3 is TGTGCCAGCAACAAAATAAGCGGGTCCACAGATACGCAGTATTTT. Translated, it gives CASNKISGSTDTQYF.

Here the CDR3 DNA reads TGCAGCGTTGGCCAAAGACAGGGGGAGGGCGAGCAGTACTTC. Its translation is CSVGQRQGEGEQYF. The V and J genes are TRBV29-1 and TRBJ2-7, with 9 nucleotides matching TRBD1. The CDR3 runs 14 residues. Germline loops: CDR1 SQVTM, CDR2 ANQGSEA. The V and J ends lost 4 bases and 6 bases, in that order; junction bases with no gene match: 10.

The chain couples TRBV28 to TRBJ2-1, with TRBD1 as a possible D gene (5 bases). Trimming removed 5 bases at V and 8 bases at J, with 7 bases between. Per germline, CDR1 MDHEN and CDR2 SYDVKM. This CDR3 contains 11 residues. The CDR3 DNA reads as TGTGCCAGCAGTCGCAGGGATGAGCAGTTCTTC. It encodes CASSRRDEQFF. Full variable domain (rest looked up from reference TRBV28 and TRBJ2-1): DVKVTQSSRYLVKRTGEKVFLECVQDMDHENMFWYRQDPGLGLRLIYFSYDVKMKEKGDIPEGYSVSREKKERFSLILESASTNQTSMYLCASSRRDEQFFGPGTRLTVL.

This clonotype occurred a few times. The chain links TRBV11-2 to TRBJ2-7, with D unclear. CDR1 is SGHAT, CDR2 FQNNGV, per germline. V was cut by 2 bases and J by 3 bases, with 11 bases left in between. The CDR3 spans 14 residues. The DNA for the CDR3 is TGTGCCAGCAGCTTACCGGAAGCCAACTACGAGCAGTACTTC. It encodes CASSLPEANYEQYF.

This clonotype was counted between two and nine times. V usage is TRBV28 and J usage is TRBJ2-3; D tentatively fits TRBD1 or TRBD2 (6 bases each). This CDR3 has 16 amino acids. V was shortened by 6 bases and J by 0 bases, with 16 bases between the two germline ends. Germline V lookup: CDR1 MDHEN, CDR2 SYDVKM. The CDR3 DNA reads as TGTGCCAGCAGCCCTAGGAGGGGGTTAAGCACAGATACGCAGTATTTT. Translation gives CASSPRRGLSTDTQYF.

This clonotype was detected ten times or more. This rearrangement joins TRBV4-3 to TRBJ1-2; TRBD1 might be the D (6 bases). Germline V gene data show CDR1 as LGHNA and CDR2 as YSLEER. Between the trimmed V and J ends, which lost 1 base and 7 bases, there was a span of 16 bases. The CDR3 is made up of 15 amino acids. The CDR3 here is CASSQVQGSGGGYTF. Here the CDR3 DNA reads TGCGCCAGCAGCCAAGTACAGGGTTCGGGAGGTGGCTACACCTTC.

This clonotype was counted a few times. V usage is TRBV7-2 and J usage is TRBJ1-1; D gene unclear. Trimming took off 2 bases at V and 1 base at J, with 5 bases between the two ends. The CDR3 consists of 13 residues. Germline lookup yields CDR1 SGHTA and CDR2 FQGNSA. The CDR3 sequence is CASSLFANTEAFF. The CDR3 coding sequence is TGTGCCAGCAGCTTATTTGCGAACACTGAAGCTTTCTTT.

This clonotype was seen a few times. V gene TRBV9 combines with J gene TRBJ1-1; no reliable D call. With 4 bases removed from V and 4 bases from J, the gap between germline ends came to 8 bases. The CDR3 has 12 residues. Germline CDR1 SGDLS, CDR2 YYNGEE. This CDR3 reads CASSPPGTEAFF. As DNA, the CDR3 is TGTGCCAGCAGCCCCCCTGGCACTGAAGCTTTCTTT.

The chain uses TRBV19 and TRBJ2-4; no clear D gene. CDR3 length: 12 amino acids. Trimming left V 0 bases short and J 7 bases short, with 4 bases between. The germline gives CDR1 LNHDA, CDR2 SQIVND (reference sequence). The CDR3 region is CASSIDWNIQYF. CDR3 DNA sequence: TGTGCCAGTAGTATAGATTGGAACATTCAGTACTTC.

The chain employs TRBV7-9 and TRBJ1-2; D is unresolved. Between the trimmed V and J ends, which lost 1 base and 4 bases, there was a span of 10 bases. This CDR3 contains 14 residues. Germline assignment: CDR1 SEHNR and CDR2 FQNEAQ (reference sequence). In DNA form, the CDR3 reads TGTGCCAGCAGCTTAGAAGCCCGAAGCTATGGCTACACCTTC. It yields the protein CASSLEARSYGYTF.

This clonotype was seen a handful of times. The rearrangement uses TRBV5-1 and TRBJ2-1, with 11 bases fitting TRBD2. This CDR3 has 16 residues. In germline, CDR1 is SGHRS, CDR2 YFSETQ. Trimming cost V 4 bases and J 4 bases; bases outside gene matches: 7. CDR3 nucleotide sequence: TGCGCCAGCAGCCCTGCTCCTAGCGGGGGGTACAATGAGCAGTTCTTC. It specifies CASSPAPSGGYNEQFF.

The chain recombines TRBV4-3 with TRBJ2-5; D is ambiguous. The CDR3 covers 14 residues. Trimming took off 1 base at V and 4 bases at J, with 10 bases between the two ends. Germline V gene data show CDR1 as LGHNA and CDR2 as YSLEER. Here the CDR3 DNA reads TGCGCCAGCAGCCAAGGGGGAACCACAGAGACCCAGTACTTC. It translates to CASSQGGTTETQYF.

This clonotype was seen repeatedly, ten times or more. This rearrangement joins TRBV18 to TRBJ2-1; D not resolved. Between the trimmed V and J ends, which lost 3 bases and 8 bases, there was a span of 8 bases. Germline V gene lookup returns CDR1 KGHSH and CDR2 LQKENI. The CDR3 has 12 residues. CDR3 amino acids: CASSPSEDEQFF. As DNA, the CDR3 is TGTGCCAGCTCACCGTCCGAAGATGAGCAGTTCTTC.

V usage is TRBV7-2 and J usage is TRBJ2-5; D is unclear. Trimming left V 4 bases short and J 5 bases short, with 20 bases between. Germline V gene sequence: CDR1 SGHTA, CDR2 FQGNSA. The CDR3 runs 16 residues. CDR3 in amino acids: CASSSRPAGNGETQYF. DNA of the CDR3: TGTGCCAGCAGCTCCCGTCCAGCTGGGAATGGGGAGACCCAGTACTTC. The entire variable domain, with the rest obtained from reference TRBV7-2 and TRBJ2-5, is as follows: GAGVSQSPSNKVTEKGKDVELRCDPISGHTALYWYRQSLGQGLEFLIYFQGNSAPDKSGLPSDRFSAERTGGSVSTLTIQRTQQEDSAVYLCASSSRPAGNGETQYFGPGTRLLVL.

This chain connects TRBV29-1 to TRBJ1-1; 7 bases agree with TRBD1. CDR3 length: 13 amino acids. The V gene's germline CDR1 is SQVTM and CDR2 ANQGSEA. V gave up 7 bases and J gave up 1 base; unmatched junction bases: 6. The CDR3 spells CSGLGQTNTEAFF. CDR3 coding DNA: TGCAGCGGCCTGGGACAGACGAACACTGAAGCTTTCTTT.

In its sample, this clonotype was seen many times. The chain has TRBV18 and TRBJ2-3, with 8 bases lining up with TRBD1. Trimming at V came to 3 bases and at J to 2 bases, leaving 16 bases not matched to a gene. This CDR3 comprises 19 residues. CDR1 is KGHSH and CDR2 is LQKENI in the germline V gene. The DNA for the CDR3 is TGTGCCAGCTCACCGAGGATCGCAGGGGGCGATACTCTCACAGATACGCAGTATTTT. Protein: CASSPRIAGGDTLTDTQYF.

The CDR3 DNA sequence: TGTGCCAGCAGGCGAATTGCAGATACGCAGTATTTT. Its translation: CASRRIADTQYF. The V call is TRBV6-6, the J call TRBJ2-3; no clear D gene. From germline, CDR1 is MNHNY and CDR2 SVGAGI (reference sequence). This CDR3 has 12 amino acids. Trimming removed 6 bases from V and 4 bases from J, with 8 bases in between.

The sample holds many counts of this clonotype. J is TRBJ1-6 and V is TRBV11-2; D is uncertain. Between the trimmed V and J ends, which lost 5 bases and 7 bases, there was a span of 6 bases. The CDR3 consists of 12 residues. Germline assignment: CDR1 SGHAT and CDR2 FQNNGV. CDR3 in amino acids: CASSGRNSPLHF. DNA for the CDR3: TGTGCCAGCAGCGGCCGGAATTCACCCCTCCACTTT.

V usage is TRBV30 and J usage is TRBJ1-1; a possible D gene is TRBD1 (5 bases). CDR3 length equals 14 residues. Germline values: CDR1 GTSNPN, CDR2 SVGIG (reference sequence). Trimming removed 3 bases at V and 0 bases at J, with 11 bases between. DNA for the CDR3: TGTGCCTGGAGGCGGAGGGGACTGAACACTGAAGCTTTCTTT. As protein: CAWRRRGLNTEAFF.

This clonotype was seen at least ten times. The chain employs TRBV6-2 or TRBV6-3 and TRBJ1-1, with no clear D. Germline V gene lookup returns CDR1 MNHEY and CDR2 SVGEGT. V lost 6 bases, J lost 5 bases, and 13 bases lay in between. The CDR3 covers 13 residues. The CDR3 coding sequence is TGTGCCAGCAGGCCCATGCACGGGACTGAAGCTTTCTTT. Residues: CASRPMHGTEAFF.

This clonotype was observed a handful of times. The CDR3 reads CASSEYPAFFGAFF. The CDR3 DNA sequence: TGTGCCAGCAGTGAATATCCGGCCTTCTTCGGGGCTTTCTTT. The V and J genes are TRBV25-1 and TRBJ1-1; D is unclear. V shed 0 bases and J shed 11 bases, with 16 bases lying between them. Germline V gene data show CDR1 as MGHDK and CDR2 as SYGVNS. The CDR3 extends over 14 amino acids.